This T cell receptor (beta chain) was identified in a study of blood T cell repertoires in COVID-19. Study-level information: Italy, Spain and the United States were the sources of the convalescent and acute COVID-19 samples. PBMCs, B-cell-depleted T cells, or T cells provided the cDNA or gDNA that made up the material.

Germline V gene lookup returns CDR1 MGHRA and CDR2 YSYEKL. The CDR3 consists of 14 residues. V was clipped by 0 bases and J by 6 bases, with 12 bases between them. In the study's own analysis: Nucleated cell number was recorded as an estimate derived from reference gene primer amplification. Measured with immunoSEQ multiplex PCR; TCRdb has only the in-frame clones, and not every one. The V and J calls and clone size were taken over from that table, and D and trimming were inferred from the DNA. The table records about 310,000 clones, 87% of them present only once. Sequences were obtained from peripheral blood. This TCR was recovered from a woman aged 45 to 65 who had recovered from COVID-19. The genes are TRBV4-1 and TRBJ2-7; tentatively, D is TRBD2 (7 bases). The CDR3 nucleotides are TGCGCCAGCAGCCAAGATGAGGGAGGGGGCGAGCAGTACTTC. This gives the protein CASSQDEGGGEQYF.